This T cell receptor beta chain was observed in a study of T-cell memory formation after mild COVID-19. On the study more broadly: Most TCR clusters belonged to a single donor.

In its sample, this clonotype was seen a few times. The antigen is unknown. From germline, CDR1 is KGHDR and CDR2 SFDVKD. Between the trimmed V and J ends, which lost 4 bases and 0 bases, there was a span of 5 bases. The CDR3 spans 13 residues. Study findings and constraints: Of the contracting clones, CD4+ ones lay mainly in CM and EM, and CD8+ ones in EMRA.

TCRdb itself ran the 5' RACE reads through MiXCR, one entry per CDR3 protein. This table has around 320,000 distinct CDR3 sequences, 15% to 20% appearing once. The origin of this receptor is a man aged 18 to 35 who had mild COVID-19 (a few samples of this study predate the infection). Cell type and time point are not known. The chain combines TRBV24-1 with TRBJ2-5; D gene ambiguous. Sequencing input: PBMCs or a T cell subset sorted from them (not recorded which). The CDR3 spells CATSEQNQETQYF. In DNA, the CDR3 is TGTGCCACCAGTGAACAGAACCAAGAGACCCAGTACTTC.